This T cell receptor beta chain was sequenced in a study of cytomegalovirus exposure and HLA in healthy donors. The PCR employed 60 Vbeta primers together with 13 Jbeta primers. Clones were read by immunoSEQ multiplex PCR, and TCRdb kept only the in-frame ones, dropping some. This sample has 250,000 or so clones; 85% to 95% occur once, and the top ten carry 1.5% to 2%. Details on this clone: The target antigen is unknown.

The CDR3 has 16 residues. V dropped 7 bases and J dropped 0; count of bases not matched to a gene: 7. The germline CDR1 and CDR2 sequences are SGHRS and YFSETQ. Study observations and caveats: Through in vitro validation, a few CMV-associated chains were shown to be specific for CMV antigens.

This sequence joins TRBV5-1 and TRBJ1-1; 12 bases align to TRBD1. This clonotype originated in a girl aged 2 to 9 in good health and CMV-seronegative. The material sequenced was PBMCs. CDR3 residues: CASSGTGGFMNTEAFF. The CDR3 nucleotides are TGCGCCAGCTCGGGGACAGGGGGCTTTATGAACACTGAAGCTTTCTTT.